The 19 T cell receptor beta chains given below trace back to one sample, sequenced in a study of cytomegalovirus exposure and HLA in healthy donors. PCR employed 60 Vbeta and 13 Jbeta primers. This table comes from immunoSEQ multiplex PCR, and its TCRdb copy is limited to in-frame clones, with some not included. In all, the sample yields about 42,000 clones. Sequences were obtained from PBMCs. These receptors all stem from a man aged 25 to 40 in good health and CMV-seronegative.

This chain uses TRBV30 with TRBJ2-3, with 14 bases aligning to TRBD2. The CDR3 spans 19 residues. The ends lost 6 bases at V and 4 bases at J; junction bases unmatched: 18. Per germline, CDR1 GTSNPN and CDR2 SVGIG (reference sequence). Written as DNA, the CDR3 is TGTGCCTGCCGAAAAGGGACTAGCGGGAGAACAATATGGGCAGATACGCAGTATTTT. Protein: CACRKGTSGRTIWADTQYF.

V usage is TRBV4-1 and J usage is TRBJ2-7; a possible D gene is TRBD1 (6 bases). There are 15 residues in the CDR3. Trimming removed 1 base from V and 3 bases from J, with 13 bases in between. Germline loops: CDR1 MGHRA, CDR2 YSYEKL. The CDR3: CASSQAPGQHYEQYF. The CDR3 coding sequence is TGCGCCAGCAGCCAAGCCCCGGGACAACACTACGAGCAGTACTTC.

The chain is built from TRBV10-3 and TRBJ2-7, with 9 bases that match TRBD2. CDR1 ENHRY and CDR2 SYGVKD come from the germline V gene. This CDR3 region has 15 residues. The J segment lost 5 bases and the V segment lost 3 bases, leaving 8 bases of the junction unmatched. The CDR3, as DNA: TGTGCCATCAGTGATCAGAATAGCGGGAGAAACGAGCAGTACTTC. Translation: CAISDQNSGRNEQYF.

The genes are TRBV5-1 and TRBJ2-5, with TRBD2 matching over 8 bases. Germline CDR1 SGHRS, CDR2 YFSETQ. V was clipped by 4 bases and J by 5 bases; unmatched bases: 10. The CDR3 is made up of 15 amino acids. This CDR3 reads CASSRGAGGHETQYF. The DNA of the CDR3 is TGCGCCAGCAGCAGGGGTGCGGGGGGACATGAGACCCAGTACTTC.

The rearrangement uses TRBV19 and TRBJ1-2, with 7 bases matching TRBD1. There are 12 residues in the CDR3. Germline CDR1 is LNHDA and CDR2 is SQIVND (reference sequence). V lost 5 bases, J lost 6 bases, and 3 bases stayed unmatched. The CDR3: CASSRQGDGYTF. In DNA, the CDR3 is TGTGCCAGTAGTCGGCAGGGGGATGGCTACACCTTC.

The chain recombines TRBV7-3 with TRBJ2-3; 10 nucleotides line up with TRBD2. The CDR3 has 16 amino acids. Germline V gene lookup returns CDR1 SGHTA and CDR2 FQGTGA. With 6 bases clipped from V and 6 bases from J, the junction kept 12 bases outside the gene matches. CDR3 in DNA: TGTGCCAGCAGTGTCTCGGGACTAGCGCGACTTGATACGCAGTATTTT. Protein sequence: CASSVSGLARLDTQYF.

V and J are TRBV5-1 and TRBJ2-7, with 9 nucleotides matching TRBD1. Losses at the gene ends were 3 bases for V and 7 bases for J; bases not matched to a gene: 8. This CDR3 comprises 14 residues. Germline CDR1 is SGHRS and CDR2 is YFSETQ. This CDR3 reads CASSYRDRVKEQYF. The CDR3 DNA follows: TGCGCCAGCAGCTACCGGGACAGGGTAAAAGAGCAGTACTTC.

The chain couples TRBV28 to TRBJ2-6, with D possibly matching TRBD1 (5 bases). The CDR3 loop spans 17 amino acids. V was clipped by 1 base and J by 1 base, with 11 bases between them. CDR1 MDHEN and CDR2 SYDVKM come from the germline V gene. DNA for the CDR3: TGTGCCAGCAGTTTATATAACCAGGGTTCTGGGGCCAACGTCCTGACTTTC. Translated, it gives CASSLYNQGSGANVLTF.

The chain employs TRBV7-2 and TRBJ2-7, with 7 bases identical to TRBD1. The CDR3 is 14 residues long. The V gene's germline CDR1 is SGHTA and CDR2 FQGNSA. V lost 5 bases and J lost 1; bases outside the gene matches: 5. The DNA of the CDR3 is TGTGCCAGCAGCGCCTACAGGGGATCCTACGAGCAGTACTTC. As protein: CASSAYRGSYEQYF.

V gene TRBV19 combines with J gene TRBJ2-1; 13 positions match TRBD2. J lost 15 bases, V lost 5 bases, and 13 bases had no gene match. This CDR3 spans 15 amino acids. CDR1 LNHDA and CDR2 SQIVND come from the germline V gene (reference sequence). The CDR3 nucleotides read TGTGCCAGTAGTGACCTACTAGCGGGAGGGCCTCGACGGTTCTTC. This sequence encodes CASSDLLAGGPRRFF.

This chain links TRBV6-6 with TRBJ1-2; 7 nucleotides match TRBD1. Germline V gives CDR1 MNHNY, CDR2 SVGAGI (reference sequence). The CDR3 spans 14 residues. Trimming removed 7 bases from V and 4 bases from J; junction bases left unmatched: 9. In DNA, the CDR3 is TGTGCCAGCACTACCGTAGGGGGCGTCTATGGCTACACCTTC. It is translated as CASTTVGGVYGYTF.

V and J are TRBV25-1 and TRBJ2-7, with TRBD2 identical over 7 bases. CDR3 size: 15 residues. CDR1 is MGHDK, CDR2 SYGVNS, per germline. The trim removed 3 bases at V and 2 bases at J, leaving 7 bases unmatched. The DNA for the CDR3 is TGTGCCAGCAGTGAGGGAGGGACGGGAACCTACGAGCAGTACTTC. Residues: CASSEGGTGTYEQYF.

The gene calls are TRBV6-1 and TRBJ1-1, with D perhaps matching TRBD1 (6 bases). Per germline, CDR1 MNHNS and CDR2 SASEGT. CDR3 size: 14 residues. Trimming removed 4 bases from V and 5 bases from J, with 14 bases in between. Here the CDR3 DNA reads TGTGCCAGCAGTGTGTTCGGGACACAGACTGAAGCTTTCTTT. Translated, it gives CASSVFGTQTEAFF.

CDR3: CASSYSTAGGTEQYF. Here the CDR3 DNA reads TGTGCCAGCAGTTACTCGACTGCAGGGGGCACCGAGCAGTACTTC. J is TRBJ2-7 and V is TRBV6-5, with 8 bases identical to TRBD1. Trimming at V came to 0 bases and at J to 6 bases, leaving 7 bases not matched to a gene. The CDR3 contains 15 residues. The germline gives CDR1 MNHEY, CDR2 SVGAGI.

V is TRBV6-6 and J is TRBJ1-5, with a weak D call TRBD1 (5 bases). CDR1 is MNHNY and CDR2 is SVGAGI in the germline V gene (reference sequence). CDR3 length: 13 amino acids. The V gene lost 7 bases and the J gene lost 3 bases, with 10 bases spanning the gap. CDR3 in DNA: TGTGCCAGCAAAGACAGTAACAATCAGCCCCAGCATTTT. It specifies CASKDSNNQPQHF.

The chain employs TRBV7-8 and TRBJ2-7, with TRBD2 matching over 7 bases. This CDR3 region has 15 residues. CDR1 and CDR2 (germline): SGHVS, FQNEAQ. V lost 4 bases to trimming and J lost 0 bases; unmatched junction nucleotides: 6. CDR3 DNA: TGTGCCAGCAGCTCCCTAGCGGTTAGCTCCTACGAGCAGTACTTC. Translation gives CASSSLAVSSYEQYF.

CDR3 residues: CASSPLLGEPHYEQYF. CDR3 nucleotides: TGTGCCAGCAGCCCACTCTTAGGGGAACCCCATTACGAGCAGTACTTC. The rearrangement links TRBV7-9 to TRBJ2-7; D is possibly TRBD1 (5 bases). Per the germline V gene, CDR1 is SEHNR and CDR2 is FQNEAQ (reference sequence). The CDR3 spans 16 residues. The V and J ends lost 5 bases and 4 bases respectively, with 21 bases between them.

This chain joins TRBV15 and TRBJ1-3, with no clear D. The germline gives CDR1 LNHNV, CDR2 YYDKDF (reference sequence). CDR3 length: 13 residues. V lost 3 bases and J lost 8, with 11 bases in between. CDR3 region: CATSRGSGYTIYF. The CDR3 nucleotides are TGTGCCACCAGCAGGGGGAGCGGTTACACCATATATTTT. The full variable domain, in which reference TRBV15 and TRBJ1-3 provide the parts outside the CDR3, is DAMVIQNPRYQVTQFGKPVTLSCSQTLNHNVMYWYQQKSSQAPKLLFHYYDKDFNNEADTPDNFQSRRPNTSFCFLDIRSPGLGDTAMYLCATSRGSGYTIYFGEGSWLTVV.

This chain connects TRBV4-2 to TRBJ2-2; the match to TRBD2 covers 11 bases. This CDR3 has 18 amino acids. J gave up 8 bases and V 0 bases, and 11 bases lay outside the gene matches. Germline CDR1 LGHNA, CDR2 YNFKEQ. CDR3 nucleotides: TGTGCCAGCAGCCAAGAAGAGGGGACTAGCGGTGAAGGAGGGGAGCTGTTTTTT. It encodes CASSQEEGTSGEGGELFF.